The table lists the clone carrying this T cell receptor beta chain with a few counts. Antigen: not known. TCRB transcripts that were expressed got sequenced, as all of the isolated RNA had been reverse transcribed. The table came from immunoSEQ multiplex PCR; TCRdb's copy has only in-frame clones and leaves some out. The sample includes roughly 350,000 clones, around 9.6% seen only once; the top ten take about 0.6%. This record belongs to a study of beta chain features in type 1 diabetes. Study-level results: In type 1 diabetes patients, VDJ junctions had fewer insertions; deletions at these junctions were more frequent. TCRB CDR3s were moderately but significantly shorter in Type 1 diabetes patients in all four CD4+ subsets. It was among patients, rather than healthy donors, that naive, central memory and Treg TCRB repertoires appeared more similar.

Germline CDR1 reads SGHKS; CDR2 reads YYEKEE (reference sequence). The CDR3 contains 13 residues. V dropped 0 bases and J dropped 7 bases, with 8 bases sitting between them. Heparinised blood was drawn once per donor, averaging about 116 mL. The sequence came from a man aged 30-40 years with type 1 diabetes. What was sequenced was central memory CD4+ T cells from blood. This chain connects TRBV5-5 to TRBJ2-1; D unresolved. CDR3 loop: CASSLGIRNEQFF. CDR3 nucleotides: TGTGCCAGCAGCTTGGGGATTCGGAATGAGCAGTTCTTC.